Each of the 22 T cell receptor beta chains below was sequenced from the same sample in a study of blood T cell repertoires in COVID-19. TCRdb's table, derived via immunoSEQ multiplex PCR, lists solely in-frame clones and lacks some. Among approximately 36,000 clones, around 85% were seen once, and the ten largest hold 4.8%. The sample was peripheral blood. The receptor source for this set is a man aged 45-65 years with active COVID-19.

The chain recombines TRBV19 with TRBJ1-2; D unclear. The CDR3 contains 16 residues. V was pared by 3 bases and J by 0 bases, with 14 bases between. Germline V CDR1 and CDR2: LNHDA, SQIVND (reference sequence). CDR3 bases: TGTGCCAGTAGTATCGGTGGGCACGACGCTAACTATGGCTACACCTTC. Encoded protein: CASSIGGHDANYGYTF.

The rearrangement joins TRBV6-6 to TRBJ1-4; D is undetermined. Trimming cost V 8 bases and J 5 bases, with 15 bases left between them. CDR3 length: 14 residues. The V gene's germline CDR1 is MNHNY and CDR2 SVGAGI (reference sequence). The CDR3 DNA reads TGTGCCAGCCTTCCCGGGTCTTCGAATGAAAAACTGTTTTTT. Translating it yields CASLPGSSNEKLFF.

The J gene is TRBJ1-1, the V gene TRBV7-9, with D maybe TRBD1 (5 bases). Germline V gene data show CDR1 as SEHNR and CDR2 as FQNEAQ (reference sequence). V lost 4 bases and J lost 1, with 10 bases in between. This CDR3 is 14 amino acids long. The CDR3 region is CASSWRGGNTEAFF. For the CDR3, the DNA is TGTGCCAGCAGCTGGAGGGGAGGGAACACTGAAGCTTTCTTT.

The V gene is TRBV5-6, the J gene TRBJ2-1; 13 bases are shared with TRBD2. With V trimmed by 5 bases and J by 7 bases, 9 bases remained unmatched. The CDR3 has 16 amino acids. From germline, CDR1 is SGHDT and CDR2 YYEEEE. CDR3 DNA: TGTGCCAGCAGATATGGACTAGCGGGGGTGGTGAATGAGCAGTTCTTC. Its protein product is CASRYGLAGVVNEQFF.

The J gene is TRBJ2-1, the V gene TRBV5-1; 7 bases map to TRBD1. This CDR3 region has 12 residues. V lost 4 bases, J lost 8 bases, and 3 bases stayed unmatched. Per germline, CDR1 SGHRS and CDR2 YFSETQ. This CDR3 is CASSRDSHEQFF. The CDR3 DNA is TGCGCCAGCAGCCGGGACAGTCATGAGCAGTTCTTC.

The V and J genes are TRBV28 and TRBJ1-2; possibly TRBD1 for D (5 bases). CDR3 length equals 14 residues. V was shortened by 10 bases and J by 2 bases, with 17 bases between the two germline ends. Germline CDR1 MDHEN, CDR2 SYDVKM. The CDR3 here is CATFWGLLNYGYTF. In DNA, the CDR3 is TGTGCCACGTTCTGGGGCTTGCTGAACTATGGCTACACCTTC.

This clone turned up a few times. The CDR3 region is CASSLLGGNTGELFF. The CDR3 nucleotides read TGTGCCAGCAGCTTATTAGGGGGTAACACCGGGGAGCTGTTTTTT. The V gene is TRBV7-8, the J gene TRBJ2-2; a weak D match, TRBD1 (6 bases). The CDR3 has 15 residues. CDR1 SGHVS and CDR2 FQNEAQ come from the germline V gene. Trimming took 2 bases from V and 2 from J, leaving 9 bases between them.

The V and J genes are TRBV11-2 and TRBJ1-2; no definite D call. Germline-derived CDR1 and CDR2 are SGHAT and FQNNGV. Trimming took off 9 bases at V and 3 bases at J, with 11 bases between the two ends. CDR3 length: 12 residues. Here the CDR3 DNA reads TGTGCCAGTTCGGAGTCTTACTATGGCTACACCTTC. Protein product: CASSESYYGYTF.

The chain couples TRBV12-5 to TRBJ2-3; unclear D gene. Germline assignment: CDR1 LGHNT and CDR2 FRNRAP. With 4 bases removed from V and 5 bases from J, the gap between germline ends came to 7 bases. This CDR3 comprises 12 residues. CDR3 region: CASGSQIDTQYF. The CDR3 DNA sequence: TGTGCTAGTGGTTCACAGATAGATACGCAGTATTTT.

The rearrangement uses TRBV9 and TRBJ2-1, with TRBD1 matching over 10 bases. The ends lost 8 bases at V and 4 bases at J; junction bases unmatched: 6. The CDR3 length is 14 residues. Germline V lookup: CDR1 SGDLS, CDR2 YYNGEE. The CDR3: CASGGQGLYNEQFF. CDR3 bases: TGTGCCAGTGGGGGACAGGGGCTTTACAATGAGCAGTTCTTC.

This clone has just one count. J is TRBJ2-2 and V is TRBV24-1; 7 bases are a match to TRBD1. The germline CDR1 and CDR2 sequences are KGHDR and SFDVKD. The CDR3 runs to 15 residues. The V and J ends lost 6 bases and 1 base, in that order; junction bases with no gene match: 4. The CDR3 protein is CATSSRTGNTGELFF. As DNA, the CDR3 is TGTGCCACCAGTTCAAGGACAGGGAACACCGGGGAGCTGTTTTTT.

CDR3 residues: CASSTGLAGDLVAQYF. CDR3 sequence (DNA): TGTGCCAGCAGCACGGGACTAGCGGGTGACCTAGTGGCCCAGTACTTC. The genes are TRBV2 and TRBJ2-5; the match to TRBD2 covers 12 bases. Germline values: CDR1 SNHLY, CDR2 FYNNEI. The length of the CDR3 is 16 residues. V trimming: 6 bases; J trimming: 9 bases; junction bases outside the gene matches: 14.

The J gene is TRBJ2-1, the V gene TRBV7-9, with TRBD1 identical over 8 bases. In germline, CDR1 is SEHNR, CDR2 FQNEAQ (reference sequence). This CDR3 is 13 amino acids long. The junction had 2 bases not matched to a gene; V was cut back by 1 base and J by 9 bases. CDR3 nucleotide sequence: TGTGCCAGCAGCTTAGGGACAGGGATTGAGCAGTTCTTC. This gives the protein CASSLGTGIEQFF. The whole variable domain, filled in from reference TRBV7-9 and TRBJ2-1, reads DTGVSQNPRHKITKRGQNVTFRCDPISEHNRLYWYRQTLGQGPEFLTYFQNEAQLEKSRLLSDRFSAERPKGSFSTLEIQRTEQGDSAMYLCASSLGTGIEQFFGPGTRLTVL.

The CDR3: CASRADYEQYF. CDR3 sequence (DNA): TGCGCCAGCAGGGCGGACTACGAGCAGTACTTC. This chain links TRBV10-2 with TRBJ2-7; D unresolved. The CDR3 spans 11 residues. V was cut by 6 bases and J by 3 bases, with 6 bases left in between. Germline V CDR1 and CDR2: WSHSY, SAAADI.

This chain links TRBV27 with TRBJ2-5; weak D call: TRBD2 (5 bases). This CDR3 has 16 amino acids. Germline V gene sequence: CDR1 MNHEY, CDR2 SMNVEV (reference sequence). Trimming removed 5 bases from V and 4 bases from J, with 20 bases in between. CDR3 nucleotides: TGTGCCAGCAGTCCCCTCGCGGCCCCTCGGGGAGAGACCCAGTACTTC. This encodes CASSPLAAPRGETQYF.

The chain couples TRBV2 to TRBJ2-2; 8 bases match TRBD2. CDR3 length: 15 residues. Per the germline V gene, CDR1 is SNHLY and CDR2 is FYNNEI. After removal of 4 bases from V and 3 bases from J, the junction contained 4 bases not matched to a gene. CDR3 nucleotide sequence: TGTGCCAGCAGTGGGTTTAGCGGGGACACCGGGGAGCTGTTTTTT. This translates into CASSGFSGDTGELFF.

The V gene is TRBV4-1, the J gene TRBJ2-2; TRBD2 agrees at 8 bases. This CDR3 has 16 amino acids. V dropped 5 bases and J dropped 6; count of bases not matched to a gene: 11. Looked up from germline, CDR1 is MGHRA and CDR2 is YSYEKL. The CDR3 reads CASSSLGRGAPGELFF. DNA for the CDR3: TGCGCCAGCAGCTCCCTCGGGCGGGGGGCCCCCGGGGAGCTGTTTTTT.

The rearrangement links TRBV3-1 (or the pseudogene TRBV3-2) to TRBJ2-1; 7 bases align to TRBD2. Looked up from germline, CDR1 is LGHDT and CDR2 is YNNKEL (reference sequence). With V trimmed by 0 bases and J by 3 bases, 17 bases remained unmatched. The CDR3 runs to 20 residues. CDR3 in DNA: TGTGCCAGCAGCCAAGATCCGGGTCGGGGCTCTCGGGAGGACTACAATGAGCAGTTCTTC. As protein: CASSQDPGRGSREDYNEQFF.

The chain combines TRBV4-3 with TRBJ2-1; 10 nucleotides line up with TRBD2. Losses at the gene ends were 5 bases for V and 10 bases for J; bases not matched to a gene: 5. The CDR3 has 13 residues. Per the germline V gene, CDR1 is LGHNA and CDR2 is YSLEER. CDR3 protein: CASSKASGGEQFF. The DNA of the CDR3 is TGCGCCAGCAGCAAAGCTAGCGGGGGCGAGCAGTTCTTC.

The chain links TRBV19 to TRBJ2-2; TRBD1 is a possible D gene (5 bases). Trimming removed 2 bases from V and 7 bases from J, with 14 bases in between. The CDR3 runs 15 residues. The germline V gene has CDR1 LNHDA and CDR2 SQIVND (reference sequence). CDR3 in DNA: TGTGCCAGTAGTATATTGGACAAAAAAAACGGGGAGCTGTTTTTT. Amino acid sequence: CASSILDKKNGELFF.

On this clone: The junction shows a germline mismatch at one end, possibly a read error. The chain couples TRBV10-3 to TRBJ2-5; TRBD1 matches 7 bases. CDR1 is ENHRY, CDR2 SYGVKD, per germline. This CDR3 spans 14 amino acids. CDR3 region: CAITEGAGEETQYF. In DNA form, the CDR3 reads TGTGCCATCACTGAGGGGGCAGGGGAAGAGACCCAGTACTTC.

The J gene is TRBJ2-3, the V gene TRBV5-6; no definite D call. This CDR3 has 13 amino acids. V lost 0 bases, J lost 4 bases, and 6 bases lay in between. Germline CDR1 reads SGHDT; CDR2 reads YYEEEE. Written as DNA, the CDR3 is TGTGCCAGCAGCTTGGTCGCGTCAGATACGCAGTATTTT. It encodes CASSLVASDTQYF.